The 11 T cell receptor beta chains listed next were all sequenced from one sample in a study of cytomegalovirus exposure and HLA in healthy donors (dated 2017 in TCRdb). The library was produced with the immunoSEQ multiplex PCR assay. A mixture of 60 forward primers for TCR Vbeta segments and 13 reverse primers for TCR Jbeta segments was used in the multiplex PCR. TCRdb provides this immuneACCESS table in a form limited to in-frame rearrangements. Some clones are lacking; in checked studies, under half of them reflect an unresolved V gene, and why the rest are absent is not known. Across this sample there are fewer than 200,000 clones, with more than 80% seen only once. The top ten hold about 0.7% of the sample. The specimen was PBMCs. Every receptor here comes from a boy aged 5-17 years in good health and CMV-seronegative.

The chain uses TRBV5-5 and TRBJ2-7; D may be TRBD1 (7 bases). CDR1 and CDR2 from the germline V gene are SGHKS and YYEKEE (reference sequence). There are 17 residues in the CDR3. The V end lost 4 bases, the J end lost 2 bases, and 22 bases lay between the germline ends. In nucleotides, the CDR3 is TGTGCCAGCAGCGCACGGGCCCAGGGGGGCACTCCCTACGAGCAGTACTTC. Translation: CASSARAQGGTPYEQYF.

V is TRBV7-3 and J is TRBJ2-2; 12 positions agree with TRBD1. Germline-derived CDR1 and CDR2 are SGHTA and FQGTGA. After removal of 4 bases from V and 5 bases from J, the junction contained 5 bases not matched to a gene. The CDR3 length is 16 residues. DNA for the CDR3: TGTGCCAGCAGCTCACCGGGACAGGGGGCTACCGGGGAGCTGTTTTTT. This translates into CASSSPGQGATGELFF.

The chain links TRBV7-2 to TRBJ2-2; unclear D gene. V was cut by 1 base and J by 4 bases, with 7 bases left in between. CDR1 and CDR2 (germline): SGHTA, FQGNSA. The CDR3 covers 14 residues. DNA of the CDR3: TGTGCCAGCAGCTTAGAGCCAAGCACCGGGGAGCTGTTTTTT. This codes for CASSLEPSTGELFF.

The V call is TRBV4-2, the J call TRBJ2-2, with TRBD1 identical over 7 bases. The length of the CDR3 is 16 residues. CDR1 LGHNA and CDR2 YNFKEQ come from the germline V gene. V shed 0 bases and J 2 bases; nucleotides not matched to a gene: 3. The CDR3 DNA reads TGTGCCAGCAGCCAAGAGAGGGGGCTTAACACCGGGGAGCTGTTTTTT. It is translated as CASSQERGLNTGELFF.

The V gene is TRBV5-1, the J gene TRBJ2-3; no definite D call. Between the trimmed V and J ends, which lost 0 bases and 4 bases, there was a span of 9 bases. This CDR3 has 14 amino acids. Germline V gene lookup returns CDR1 SGHRS and CDR2 YFSETQ. The CDR3 here is CASSLGPQADTQYF. The CDR3 nucleotides read TGCGCCAGCAGCTTGGGCCCTCAGGCAGATACGCAGTATTTT.

The chain is built from TRBV6-5 and TRBJ1-1; a possible D gene is TRBD1 (5 bases). Germline loops: CDR1 MNHEY, CDR2 SVGAGI. V was cut by 8 bases and J by 5 bases, with 18 bases left in between. The CDR3 runs 14 residues. CDR3 region: CASGAGRGMTEAFF. DNA of the CDR3: TGTGCCAGCGGCGCGGGGCGCGGGATGACTGAAGCTTTCTTT.

The chain is built from TRBV27 and TRBJ1-2, with 7 positions matching TRBD1. The CDR3 sequence is 14 residues long. CDR1 and CDR2 (germline): MNHEY, SMNVEV (reference sequence). V lost 5 bases, J lost 6 bases, and 9 bases stayed unmatched. This CDR3 is CASSTWDRSNGYTF. The CDR3 DNA follows: TGTGCCAGCAGTACTTGGGACAGATCAAATGGCTACACCTTC.

Comment on this clone: The junction differs from germline at one of its ends, possibly a read error. The CDR3 protein is CASSYAGGGADAQYF. The CDR3 DNA follows: TGTGCCAGCAGTTACGCGGGGGGAGGGGCAGATGCGCAGTATTTT. The chain employs TRBV6-5 and TRBJ2-3; 8 bases fit TRBD2. The germline V gene encodes CDR1 MNHEY and CDR2 SVGAGI. The length of the CDR3 is 15 residues.

This chain joins TRBV5-1 and TRBJ2-1; D perhaps matches TRBD2 (6 bases). Germline loops: CDR1 SGHRS, CDR2 YFSETQ. The CDR3 is 16 amino acids. The V end was cut by 5 bases, the J end by 0 bases, with 15 bases between. In nucleotides, the CDR3 is TGCGCCAGCAGAAACGTGGGGGACTCCTCCTACAATGAGCAGTTCTTC. It codes for CASRNVGDSSYNEQFF.

V usage is TRBV9 and J usage is TRBJ1-2; TRBD1 agrees at 9 bases. This CDR3 spans 17 amino acids. Germline V lookup: CDR1 SGDLS, CDR2 YYNGEE. Unmatched junction bases numbered 15, after V lost 3 bases and J lost 6 bases. DNA of the CDR3: TGTGCCAGCAGCGGATGGACAGGGGTTCCGCTTCCCGATGGCTACACCTTC. Its protein is CASSGWTGVPLPDGYTF.

The chain is built from TRBV5-1 and TRBJ1-1; TRBD1 aligns across 7 bases. V dropped 0 bases and J dropped 5; count of bases not matched to a gene: 7. Germline V CDR1 and CDR2: SGHRS, YFSETQ. The CDR3 is made up of 15 amino acids. The CDR3 DNA is TGCGCCAGCAGCTTGGCCCAGGGGGTCAAAACTGAAGCTTTCTTT. This encodes CASSLAQGVKTEAFF.